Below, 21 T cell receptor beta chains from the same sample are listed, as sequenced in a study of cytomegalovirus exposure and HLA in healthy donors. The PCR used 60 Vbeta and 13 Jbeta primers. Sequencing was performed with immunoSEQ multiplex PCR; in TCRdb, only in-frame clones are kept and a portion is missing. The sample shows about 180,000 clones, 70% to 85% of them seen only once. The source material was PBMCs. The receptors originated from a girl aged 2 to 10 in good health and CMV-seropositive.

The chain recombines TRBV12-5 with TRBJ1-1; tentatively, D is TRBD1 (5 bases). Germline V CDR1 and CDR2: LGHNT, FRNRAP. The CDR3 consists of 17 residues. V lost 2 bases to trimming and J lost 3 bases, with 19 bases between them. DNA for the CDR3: TGTGCTAGTGGTTTGCCGGGGGGGTGGAGCGGATACACTGAAGCTTTCTTT. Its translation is CASGLPGGWSGYTEAFF.

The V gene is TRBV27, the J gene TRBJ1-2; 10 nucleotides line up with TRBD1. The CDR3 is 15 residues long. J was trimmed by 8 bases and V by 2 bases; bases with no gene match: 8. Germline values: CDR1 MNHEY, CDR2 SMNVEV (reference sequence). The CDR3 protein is CASSLLRDRGGGYTF. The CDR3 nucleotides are TGTGCCAGCAGTTTACTCCGGGACAGGGGAGGCGGCTACACCTTC.

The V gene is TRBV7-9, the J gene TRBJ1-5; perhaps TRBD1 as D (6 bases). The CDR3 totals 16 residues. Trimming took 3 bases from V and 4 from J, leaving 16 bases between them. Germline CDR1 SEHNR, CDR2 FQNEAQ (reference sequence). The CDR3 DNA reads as TGTGCCAGCAGCTTTTCCCTACAGGGAAAAAATCAGCCCCAGCATTTT. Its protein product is CASSFSLQGKNQPQHF.

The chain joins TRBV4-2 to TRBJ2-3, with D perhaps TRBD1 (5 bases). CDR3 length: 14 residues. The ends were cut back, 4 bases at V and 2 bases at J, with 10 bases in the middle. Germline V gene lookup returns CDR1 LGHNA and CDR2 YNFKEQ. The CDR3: CASSPDTFTDTQYF. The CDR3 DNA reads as TGTGCCAGCAGCCCGGACACTTTCACAGATACGCAGTATTTT.

The CDR3 DNA reads TGTGCCAGCAGTGAAACTCCTAGCGGGGGCTACAATGAGCAGTTCTTC. Translating gives CASSETPSGGYNEQFF. The chain joins TRBV6-1 to TRBJ2-1; 10 bases match TRBD2. CDR1 MNHNS and CDR2 SASEGT come from the germline V gene. The CDR3 consists of 16 residues. J gave up 3 bases and V 2 bases, and 4 bases lay outside the gene matches.

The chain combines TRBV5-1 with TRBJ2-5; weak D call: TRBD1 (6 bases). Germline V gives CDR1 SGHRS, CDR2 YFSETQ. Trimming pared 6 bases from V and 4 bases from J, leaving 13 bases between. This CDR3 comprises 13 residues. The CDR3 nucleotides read TGCGCCAGCAACGAGGCAGGGGCAGAGACCCAGTACTTC. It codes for CASNEAGAETQYF.

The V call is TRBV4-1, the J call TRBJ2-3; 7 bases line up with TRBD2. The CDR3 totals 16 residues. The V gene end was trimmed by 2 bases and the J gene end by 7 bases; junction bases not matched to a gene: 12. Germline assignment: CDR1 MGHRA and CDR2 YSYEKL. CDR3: CASSQIGLVGANTQYF. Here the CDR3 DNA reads TGCGCCAGCAGCCAAATCGGACTAGTGGGAGCTAATACGCAGTATTTT.

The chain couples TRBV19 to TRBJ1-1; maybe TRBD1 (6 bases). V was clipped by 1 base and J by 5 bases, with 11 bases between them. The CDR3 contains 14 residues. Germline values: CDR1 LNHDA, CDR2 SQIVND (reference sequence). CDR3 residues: CASSIGPRGTEAFF. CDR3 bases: TGTGCCAGTAGTATAGGTCCGAGGGGGACTGAAGCTTTCTTT.

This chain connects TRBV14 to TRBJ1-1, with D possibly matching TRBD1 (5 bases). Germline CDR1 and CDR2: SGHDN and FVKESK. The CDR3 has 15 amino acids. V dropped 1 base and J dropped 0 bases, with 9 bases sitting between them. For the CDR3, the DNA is TGTGCCAGCAGCCAAGGACAGCTCATGAACACTGAAGCTTTCTTT. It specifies CASSQGQLMNTEAFF. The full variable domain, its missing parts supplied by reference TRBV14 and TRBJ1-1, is EAGVTQFPSHSVIEKGQTVTLRCDPISGHDNLYWYRRVMGKEIKFLLHFVKESKQDESGMPNNRFLAERTGGTYSTLKVQPAELEDSGVYFCASSQGQLMNTEAFFGQGTRLTVV.

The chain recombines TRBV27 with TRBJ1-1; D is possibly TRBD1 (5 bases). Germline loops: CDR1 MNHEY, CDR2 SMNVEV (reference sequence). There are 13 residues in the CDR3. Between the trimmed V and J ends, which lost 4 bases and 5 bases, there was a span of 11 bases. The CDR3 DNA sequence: TGTGCCAGCAGTTGGAGCAGGGAAACTGAAGCTTTCTTT. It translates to CASSWSRETEAFF.

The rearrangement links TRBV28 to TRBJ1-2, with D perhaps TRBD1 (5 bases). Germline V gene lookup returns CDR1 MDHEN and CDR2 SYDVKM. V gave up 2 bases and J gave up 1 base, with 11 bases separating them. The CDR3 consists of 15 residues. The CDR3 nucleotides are TGTGCCAGCAGTTTAAAGGGGCGGAGTAACTATGGCTACACCTTC. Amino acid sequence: CASSLKGRSNYGYTF.

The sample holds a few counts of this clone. CDR3 bases: TGTGCCAGCAGCCAGGGGACAGGGGGTGTCACTGAAGCTTTCTTT. Amino acid sequence: CASSQGTGGVTEAFF. The genes are TRBV14 and TRBJ1-1, with 11 bases that match TRBD1. The germline V gene has CDR1 SGHDN and CDR2 FVKESK. V lost 3 bases to trimming and J lost 4 bases; unmatched junction nucleotides: 4. This CDR3 contains 15 residues.

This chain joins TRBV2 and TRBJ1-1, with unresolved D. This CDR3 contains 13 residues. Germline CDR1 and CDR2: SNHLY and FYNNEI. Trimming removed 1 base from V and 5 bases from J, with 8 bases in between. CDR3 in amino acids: CASSEVLETEAFF. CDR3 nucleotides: TGTGCCAGCAGTGAAGTCCTGGAGACTGAAGCTTTCTTT. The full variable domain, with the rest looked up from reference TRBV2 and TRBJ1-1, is EPEVTQTPSHQVTQMGQEVILRCVPISNHLYFYWYRQILGQKVEFLVSFYNNEISEKSEIFDDQFSVERPDGSNFTLKIRSTKLEDSAMYFCASSEVLETEAFFGQGTRLTVV.

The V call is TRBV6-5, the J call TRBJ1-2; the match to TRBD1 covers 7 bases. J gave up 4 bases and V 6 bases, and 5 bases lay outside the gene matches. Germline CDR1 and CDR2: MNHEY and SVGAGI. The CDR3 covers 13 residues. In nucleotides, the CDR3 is TGTGCCAGCAGCGGGGGACAGCTCTATGGCTACACCTTC. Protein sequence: CASSGGQLYGYTF.

CDR3 DNA sequence: TGTGCCAGCAGCTTAGTTTTCGCGGGGGGATATAGCACAGATACGCAGTATTTT. It codes for CASSLVFAGGYSTDTQYF. V usage is TRBV11-2 and J usage is TRBJ2-3; 8 bases match TRBD2. This CDR3 spans 18 amino acids. CDR1 SGHAT and CDR2 FQNNGV come from the germline V gene. V was pared by 1 base and J by 0 bases, with 9 bases of the junction left unmatched.

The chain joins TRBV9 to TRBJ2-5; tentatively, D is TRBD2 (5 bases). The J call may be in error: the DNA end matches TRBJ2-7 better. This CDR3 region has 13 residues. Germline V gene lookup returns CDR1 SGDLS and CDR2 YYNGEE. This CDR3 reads CASSGPRDYEQYF. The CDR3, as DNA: TGTGCCAGCAGCGGCCCTCGGGACTACGAGCAGTACTTC.

The CDR3 DNA sequence: TGTGCCATCGGGGCAGGGGATAAGAACACTGAAGCTTTCTTT. Translated, it gives CAIGAGDKNTEAFF. The rearrangement links TRBV10-3 to TRBJ1-1; D perhaps matches TRBD1 (6 bases). Germline V gives CDR1 ENHRY, CDR2 SYGVKD. This CDR3 is built from 14 residues. The V end lost 8 bases, the J end lost 1 base, and 14 bases lay between the germline ends.

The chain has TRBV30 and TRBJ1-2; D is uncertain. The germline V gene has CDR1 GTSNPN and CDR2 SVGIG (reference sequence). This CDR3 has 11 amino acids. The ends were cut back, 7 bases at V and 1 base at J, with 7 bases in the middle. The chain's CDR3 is CAFGGNYGYTF. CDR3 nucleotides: TGTGCCTTCGGTGGTAACTATGGCTACACCTTC.

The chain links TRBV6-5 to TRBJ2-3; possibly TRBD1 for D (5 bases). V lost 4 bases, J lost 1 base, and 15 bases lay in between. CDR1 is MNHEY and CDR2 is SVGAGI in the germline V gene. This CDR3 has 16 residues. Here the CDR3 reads CASSSPWGPRTDTQYF. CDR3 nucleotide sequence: TGTGCCAGCAGTTCTCCATGGGGCCCCCGCACAGATACGCAGTATTTT.

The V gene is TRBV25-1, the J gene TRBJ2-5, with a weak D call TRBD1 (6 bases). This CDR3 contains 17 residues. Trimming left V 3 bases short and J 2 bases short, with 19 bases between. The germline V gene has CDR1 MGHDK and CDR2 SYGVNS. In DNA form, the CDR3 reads TGTGCCAGCAGTGACTTGCGGGCAGGGGAGTCTCAAGAGACCCAGTACTTC. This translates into CASSDLRAGESQETQYF.

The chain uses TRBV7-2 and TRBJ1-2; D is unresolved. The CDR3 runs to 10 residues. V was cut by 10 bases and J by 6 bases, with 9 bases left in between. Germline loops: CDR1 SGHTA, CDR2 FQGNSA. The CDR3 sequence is CATDQDGYTF. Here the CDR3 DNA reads TGTGCCACCGACCAGGATGGCTACACCTTC.